This T cell receptor beta chain was sequenced in a study of technical replicates of blood from a handful of donors. Assay used: immunoSEQ multiplex PCR; TCRdb lists only in-frame clones, some missing. Of about 100,000 clones in the sample, about 96% are singletons; the top ten hold about 0.38%. V was trimmed by 5 bases and J by 5 bases, leaving 9 bases between them. CDR1 and CDR2 (germline): LNHDA, SQIVND (reference sequence). This CDR3 comprises 13 residues. The chain employs TRBV19 and TRBJ1-4; D might be TRBD1 (5 bases). The TCR was taken from a human donor in good health. Sequenced input: T cells isolated from PBMCs. The chain's CDR3 is CASSAGRNEKLFF. CDR3 nucleotides: TGTGCCAGTAGTGCGGGACGAAATGAAAAACTGTTTTTT.